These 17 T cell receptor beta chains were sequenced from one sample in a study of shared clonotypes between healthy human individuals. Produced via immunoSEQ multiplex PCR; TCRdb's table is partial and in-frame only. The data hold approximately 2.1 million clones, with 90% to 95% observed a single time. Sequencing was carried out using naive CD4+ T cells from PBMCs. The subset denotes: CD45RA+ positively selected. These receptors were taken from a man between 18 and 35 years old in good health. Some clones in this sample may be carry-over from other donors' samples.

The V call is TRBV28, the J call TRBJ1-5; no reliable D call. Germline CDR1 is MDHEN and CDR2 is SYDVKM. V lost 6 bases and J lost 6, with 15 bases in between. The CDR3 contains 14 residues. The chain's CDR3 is CASSPPGNPQPQHF. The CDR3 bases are TGTGCCAGCAGCCCTCCTGGGAACCCTCAGCCCCAGCATTTT.

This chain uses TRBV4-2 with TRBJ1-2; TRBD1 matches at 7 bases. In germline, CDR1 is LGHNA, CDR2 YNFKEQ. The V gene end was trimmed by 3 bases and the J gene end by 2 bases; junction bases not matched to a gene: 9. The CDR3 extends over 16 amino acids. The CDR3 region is CASSQESGQHNYGYTF. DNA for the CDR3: TGTGCCAGCAGCCAGGAATCGGGACAGCACAACTATGGCTACACCTTC.

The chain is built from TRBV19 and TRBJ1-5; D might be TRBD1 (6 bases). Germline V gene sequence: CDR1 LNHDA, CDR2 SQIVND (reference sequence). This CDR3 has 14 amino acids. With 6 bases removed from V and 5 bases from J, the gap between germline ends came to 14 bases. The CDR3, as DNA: TGTGCCAGTAGGTTGGGGACATATGATCAGCCCCAGCATTTT. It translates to CASRLGTYDQPQHF.

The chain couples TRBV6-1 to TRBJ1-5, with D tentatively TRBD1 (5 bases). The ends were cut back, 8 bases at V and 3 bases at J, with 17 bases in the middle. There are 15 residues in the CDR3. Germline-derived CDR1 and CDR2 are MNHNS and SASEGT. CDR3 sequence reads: CASELAVGVNQPQHF. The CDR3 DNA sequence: TGTGCCAGCGAGTTAGCGGTGGGGGTCAATCAGCCCCAGCATTTT.

The CDR3 DNA sequence: TGTGCCAGCAGCTTAGGCAGGCCAGAGACCCAGTACTTC. Protein sequence: CASSLGRPETQYF. V is TRBV11-2 and J is TRBJ2-5; D is undetermined. This CDR3 contains 13 residues. The V end was cut by 1 base, the J end by 4 bases, with 7 bases between. Germline V gene data show CDR1 as SGHAT and CDR2 as FQNNGV. The full variable domain, with the rest looked up from reference TRBV11-2 and TRBJ2-5, is EAGVAQSPRYKIIEKRQSVAFWCNPISGHATLYWYQQILGQGPKLLIQFQNNGVVDDSQLPKDRFSAERLKGVDSTLKIQPAKLEDSAVYLCASSLGRPETQYFGPGTRLLVL.

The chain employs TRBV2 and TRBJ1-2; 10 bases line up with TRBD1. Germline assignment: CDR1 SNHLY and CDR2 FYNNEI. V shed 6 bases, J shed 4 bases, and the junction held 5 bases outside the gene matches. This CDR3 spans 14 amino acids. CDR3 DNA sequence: TGTGCCAGCAGCCGGGACAGGGGCAGCTATGGCTACACCTTC. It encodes CASSRDRGSYGYTF.

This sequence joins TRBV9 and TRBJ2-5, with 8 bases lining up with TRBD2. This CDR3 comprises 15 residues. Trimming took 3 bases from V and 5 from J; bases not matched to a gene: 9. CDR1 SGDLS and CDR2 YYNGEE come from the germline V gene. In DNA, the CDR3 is TGTGCCAGCAGCGCATCCGGGACTAGGGGCGAGACCCAGTACTTC. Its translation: CASSASGTRGETQYF.

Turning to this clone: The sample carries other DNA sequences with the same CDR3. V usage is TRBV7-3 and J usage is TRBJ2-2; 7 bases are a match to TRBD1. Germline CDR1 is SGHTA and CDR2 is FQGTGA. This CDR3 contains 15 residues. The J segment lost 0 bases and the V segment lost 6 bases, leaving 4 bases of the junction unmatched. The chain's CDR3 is CASSRQGPNTGELFF. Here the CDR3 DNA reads TGTGCCAGCAGTCGACAGGGCCCGAACACCGGGGAGCTGTTTTTT.

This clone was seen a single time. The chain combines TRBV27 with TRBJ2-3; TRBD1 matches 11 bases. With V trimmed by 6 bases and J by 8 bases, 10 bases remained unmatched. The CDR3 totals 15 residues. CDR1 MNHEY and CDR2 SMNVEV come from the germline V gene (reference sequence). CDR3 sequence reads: CASRIGTGGDITQYF. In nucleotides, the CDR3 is TGTGCCAGCAGGATTGGGACAGGGGGTGACATTACGCAGTATTTT.

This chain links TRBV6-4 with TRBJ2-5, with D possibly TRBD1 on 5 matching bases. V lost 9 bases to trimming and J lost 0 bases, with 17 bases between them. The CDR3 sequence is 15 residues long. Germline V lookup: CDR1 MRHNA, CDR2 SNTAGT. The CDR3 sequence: CARAVDILYQETQYF. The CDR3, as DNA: TGTGCCAGAGCAGTGGACATACTCTACCAAGAGACCCAGTACTTC.

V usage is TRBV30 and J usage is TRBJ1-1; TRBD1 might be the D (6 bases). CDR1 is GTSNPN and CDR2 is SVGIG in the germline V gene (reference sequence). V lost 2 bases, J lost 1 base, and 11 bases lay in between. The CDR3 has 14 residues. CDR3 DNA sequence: TGTGCCTGGAGTACAGGGCTTGGGAACACTGAAGCTTTCTTT. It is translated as CAWSTGLGNTEAFF.

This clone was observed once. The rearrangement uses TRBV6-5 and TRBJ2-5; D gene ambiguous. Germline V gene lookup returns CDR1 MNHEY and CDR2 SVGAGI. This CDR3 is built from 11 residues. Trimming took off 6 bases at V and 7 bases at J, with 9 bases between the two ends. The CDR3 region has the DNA TGTGCCAGCAGAGGGTCGGGGACCCAGTACTTC. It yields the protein CASRGSGTQYF.

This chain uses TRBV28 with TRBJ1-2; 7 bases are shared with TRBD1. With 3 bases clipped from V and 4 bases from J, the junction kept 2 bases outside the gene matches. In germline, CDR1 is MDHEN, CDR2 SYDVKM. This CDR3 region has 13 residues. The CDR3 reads CASSFGTAYGYTF. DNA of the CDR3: TGTGCCAGCAGTTTCGGGACAGCCTATGGCTACACCTTC.

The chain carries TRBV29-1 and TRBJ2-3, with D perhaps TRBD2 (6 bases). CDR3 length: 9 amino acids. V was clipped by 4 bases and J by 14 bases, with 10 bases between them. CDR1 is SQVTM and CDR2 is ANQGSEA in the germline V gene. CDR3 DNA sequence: TGCAGCGTTGGGAGGGAAGGGTATTTT. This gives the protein CSVGREGYF.

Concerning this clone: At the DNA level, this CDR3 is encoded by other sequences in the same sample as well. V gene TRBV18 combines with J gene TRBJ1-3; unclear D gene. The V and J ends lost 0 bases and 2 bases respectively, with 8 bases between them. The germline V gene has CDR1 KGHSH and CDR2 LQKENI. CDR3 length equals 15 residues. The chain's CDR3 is CASSPPGRAGNTIYF. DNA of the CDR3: TGTGCCAGCTCACCACCTGGCCGGGCTGGAAACACCATATATTTT. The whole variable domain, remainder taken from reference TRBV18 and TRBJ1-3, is NAGVMQNPRHLVRRRGQEARLRCSPMKGHSHVYWYRQLPEEGLKFMVYLQKENIIDESGMPKERFSAEFPKEGPSILRIQQVVRGDSAAYFCASSPPGRAGNTIYFGEGSWLTVV.

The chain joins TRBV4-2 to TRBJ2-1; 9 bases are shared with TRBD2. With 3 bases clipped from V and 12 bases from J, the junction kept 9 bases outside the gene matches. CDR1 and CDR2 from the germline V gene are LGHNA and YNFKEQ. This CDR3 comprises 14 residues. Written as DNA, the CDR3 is TGTGCCAGCAGCCAGGCCGGGACTAGCATTCGGCAGTTCTTC. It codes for CASSQAGTSIRQFF.

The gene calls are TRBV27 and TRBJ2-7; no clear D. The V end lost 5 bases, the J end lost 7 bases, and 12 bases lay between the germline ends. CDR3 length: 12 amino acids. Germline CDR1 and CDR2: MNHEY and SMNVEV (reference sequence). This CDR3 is CASSPTFGEQYF. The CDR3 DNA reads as TGTGCCAGCAGTCCGACTTTTGGGGAGCAGTACTTC.